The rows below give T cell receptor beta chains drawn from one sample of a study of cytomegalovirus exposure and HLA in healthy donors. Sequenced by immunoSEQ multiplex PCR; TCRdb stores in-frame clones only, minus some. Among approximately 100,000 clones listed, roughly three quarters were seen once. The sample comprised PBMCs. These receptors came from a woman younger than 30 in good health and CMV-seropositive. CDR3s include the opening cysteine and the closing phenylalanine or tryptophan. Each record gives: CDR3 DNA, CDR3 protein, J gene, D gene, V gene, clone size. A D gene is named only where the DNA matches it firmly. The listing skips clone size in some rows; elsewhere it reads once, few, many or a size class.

DNA: TGCGCCAGCAGCCTTGACAGACTGGGAAACACCATATATTTT
CDR3: CASSLDRLGNTIYF
J: TRBJ1-3
D: .
V: TRBV5-1
size: .

DNA: TGTGCCAGCTCACCACGGGTTATTGGACTGAATAATGAAAAACTGTTTTTT
CDR3: CASSPRVIGLNNEKLFF
J: TRBJ1-4
D: .
V: TRBV18
size: .

DNA: TGTGCCAGCAGCTTAACGGTGCAGGGCTCTAATGAAAAACTGTTTTTT
CDR3: CASSLTVQGSNEKLFF
J: TRBJ1-4
D: .
V: TRBV7-6
size: once

DNA: TGTGCCAGCAGTGACCCGGACAGAAATGCCAGGCGGGAGCTGTTTTTT
CDR3: CASSDPDRNARRELFF
J: TRBJ2-2
D: .
V: TRBV6-4
size: .

DNA: TGTGCCAGCAGCCAGGGTAGCGGAGCCTACGAGCAGTACTTC
CDR3: CASSQGSGAYEQYF
J: TRBJ2-7
D: .
V: TRBV4-2
size: .

DNA: TGTGCCAGCAGCTTCGGACAGGGGGCGGTATCTAATGAAAAACTGTTTTTT
CDR3: CASSFGQGAVSNEKLFF
J: TRBJ1-4
D: TRBD1
V: TRBV7-9
size: .

DNA: TGTGCCAGCAGCTTGTTTACAGTTAGCACAGATACGCAGTATTTT
CDR3: CASSLFTVSTDTQYF
J: TRBJ2-3
D: .
V: TRBV5-6
size: .

DNA: TGTGCCAGCAGCTTAGGGACAGGGGTTGGCTCACCCCTCCACTTT
CDR3: CASSLGTGVGSPLHF
J: TRBJ1-6
D: TRBD1
V: TRBV7-3
size: few

DNA: TGTGCCAGCACTAACTTGGGGGCAGGCCAAGAGACCCAGTACTTC
CDR3: CASTNLGAGQETQYF
J: TRBJ2-5
D: .
V: TRBV6-6
size: .

DNA: TGCGCCAGCAGCTTGGATGCGGTAGTAGCTTTCTTT
CDR3: CASSLDAVVAFF
J: TRBJ1-1
D: .
V: TRBV5-1
size: .

DNA: TGTGCCACCCTACCGGCGGGAGATCGAGCTTTCTTT
CDR3: CATLPAGDRAFF
J: TRBJ1-1
D: .
V: TRBV6-5
size: .

DNA: TGCGCCAGCAGCCAAGGGGTCCGGGGCGGGACCTATGGCTACACCTTC
CDR3: CASSQGVRGGTYGYTF
J: TRBJ1-2
D: .
V: TRBV4-3
size: .

DNA: TGTGCCAGCAGTTTCGGCAGGGCTTCCTACGAGCAGTACTTC
CDR3: CASSFGRASYEQYF
J: TRBJ2-7
D: .
V: TRBV28
size: .

DNA: TGCGCCAGCAGCCAAGAAGTCCTAGCGGGTGAGCAGTTCTTC
CDR3: CASSQEVLAGEQFF
J: TRBJ2-1
D: TRBD2
V: TRBV4-3
size: .

DNA: TGTGCCAGCAGCCCCCTTTCTGCCGGGGAGCTGTTTTTT
CDR3: CASSPLSAGELFF
J: TRBJ2-2
D: .
V: TRBV7-9
size: few

DNA: TGTGCCAGCAGTCCACAGGGCGTCAATCAGCCCCAGCATTTT
CDR3: CASSPQGVNQPQHF
J: TRBJ1-5
D: .
V: TRBV2
size: .

DNA: TGTGCCAGACCAAACAGGGTAGAAGGCGAGCAGTACTTC
CDR3: CARPNRVEGEQYF
J: TRBJ2-7
D: .
V: TRBV19
size: .

DNA: TGTGCCAGCAGTGAGACAGGTCGGGCAACTAATGAAAAACTGTTTTTT
CDR3: CASSETGRATNEKLFF
J: TRBJ1-4
D: .
V: TRBV2
size: .

DNA: TGTGCCAGCAGTTTTGTTGCGAGCGCAAGCTCCTACGAGCAGTACTTC
CDR3: CASSFVASASSYEQYF
J: TRBJ2-7
D: .
V: TRBV27
size: .

DNA: TGTGCCAGCAGCCCCAACCCCGCTTGGGCAGAACCTGAAGCTTTCTTT
CDR3: CASSPNPAWAEPEAFF
J: TRBJ1-1
D: .
V: TRBV4-2
size: .

DNA: TGTGCCAGTAGTCAATTCACTAGTCCTGTCTACGAGCAGTACTTC
CDR3: CASSQFTSPVYEQYF
J: TRBJ2-7
D: .
V: TRBV19
size: few

DNA: TGTGCCATCAGTGGACAGGGCTACGAGCAGTACTTC
CDR3: CAISGQGYEQYF
J: TRBJ2-7
D: TRBD1
V: TRBV10-3
size: .

DNA: TGTGCCAGCAGCCATCAAGGGACAGGGGGAATGAACATTCAGTACTTC
CDR3: CASSHQGTGGMNIQYF
J: TRBJ2-4
D: TRBD1
V: TRBV9
size: .

DNA: TGTGCCAGCAAGGACAGGGGAGATACCGGGGAGCTGTTTTTT
CDR3: CASKDRGDTGELFF
J: TRBJ2-2
D: TRBD1
V: TRBV2
size: .

DNA: TGTGCCACCAGCAGAGACGGGACTATAGGTGAGCAGTTCTTC
CDR3: CATSRDGTIGEQFF
J: TRBJ2-1
D: TRBD2
V: TRBV15
size: .

DNA: TGTAGACGAAGACGAGGACAGCCGGGACCCCCTAACTATGGCTACACCTTC
CDR3: CRRRRGQPGPPNYGYTF
J: TRBJ1-2
D: .
V: TRBV6-7
size: .

DNA: TGTGCCAGCGGGAGAAGCTCCTACGAGCAGTACTTC
CDR3: CASGRSSYEQYF
J: TRBJ2-7
D: .
V: TRBV6-6
size: .

DNA: TGTGCCAGCAGCCTCCGACAGGGGCCTTCGGAGACCCAGTACTTC
CDR3: CASSLRQGPSETQYF
J: TRBJ2-5
D: TRBD1
V: TRBV7-8
size: .

DNA: TGTGCCAGCAGTCCGGGACTCTCCCCCTATGGCTACACCTTC
CDR3: CASSPGLSPYGYTF
J: TRBJ1-2
D: .
V: TRBV6-5
size: .

DNA: TGTGCCAGCAACTTACTAGCGGGAGTTGGTAATGAGCAGTTCTTC
CDR3: CASNLLAGVGNEQFF
J: TRBJ2-1
D: TRBD2
V: TRBV5-6
size: .